The 29 T cell receptor beta chains listed next were all sequenced from one sample in a study of blood T cells in healthy people across ages. Alongside a J-beta primer mix, a sample-barcoded 5' primer served in a second PCR lasting about 7 to 11 cycles. MiXCR, run by TCRdb on the 5' RACE reads, gives a single entry per CDR3 protein. The table records a few hundred thousand distinct CDR3 sequences, roughly a quarter of them present only once. The same data also went into a second study, on T cells of mothers and their children.

Sequences were obtained from blood. These receptors came from a boy aged 2 to 9 in good health.

This chain joins TRBV7-9 and TRBJ1-3; 7 bases match TRBD1. The germline gives CDR1 SEHNR, CDR2 FQNEAQ (reference sequence). CDR3 length equals 15 residues. Trimming removed 5 bases from V and 4 bases from J; junction bases left unmatched: 8. This chain's CDR3 is CASSPPTGIGNTIYF. Here the CDR3 DNA reads TGTGCCAGCAGCCCTCCGACAGGGATCGGAAACACCATATATTTT.

A few counts support this clonotype. The genes are TRBV29-1 and TRBJ2-7, with TRBD1 identical over 10 bases. CDR1 and CDR2 (germline): SQVTM, ANQGSEA. V trimming: 3 bases; J trimming: 4 bases; junction bases outside the gene matches: 6. CDR3 length: 14 residues. CDR3 region: CSVDDGTGVYEQYF. In DNA, the CDR3 is TGCAGCGTTGATGACGGGACAGGGGTTTACGAGCAGTACTTC.

CDR3 protein: CSVSTRVSHEQFF. Written as DNA, the CDR3 is TGCAGCGTTTCAACTAGGGTCAGCCATGAGCAGTTCTTC. The rearrangement joins TRBV29-1 to TRBJ2-1, with D possibly being TRBD2 (5 bases). The ends were cut back, 5 bases at V and 8 bases at J, with 16 bases in the middle. The CDR3 covers 13 residues. Germline CDR1 reads SQVTM; CDR2 reads ANQGSEA.

This clonotype was observed a handful of times. At one boundary the junction diverges from the germline segment, which might be a read error. This chain uses TRBV7-2 with TRBJ2-5, with 16 bases fitting TRBD2. The germline V gene has CDR1 SGHTA and CDR2 FQGNSA. The CDR3 is 16 amino acids. Written as DNA, the CDR3 is TGTGCCAGCAGCCCGGGGACTAGCGGGAGGGGAGAGGCCCAGTACTTC. Its translation: CASSPGTSGRGEAQYF.

This clonotype appeared a few times. The rearrangement links TRBV27 to TRBJ1-5; a possible D gene is TRBD1 (6 bases). CDR3 length: 18 amino acids. Germline values: CDR1 MNHEY, CDR2 SMNVEV (reference sequence). V was cut by 2 bases and J by 2 bases, with 19 bases left in between. The CDR3 is CASSLSWVRGLGNQPQHF. The CDR3 DNA reads TGTGCCAGCAGTTTAAGTTGGGTGCGGGGGCTTGGCAATCAGCCCCAGCATTTT.

The chain has TRBV6-5 and TRBJ1-1, with 12 bases fitting TRBD1. V trimming: 0 bases; J trimming: 5 bases; junction bases outside the gene matches: 7. Germline CDR1 MNHEY, CDR2 SVGAGI. CDR3 length: 17 amino acids. The CDR3 loop reads CASSYSGTGGKRTEAFF. The CDR3 DNA sequence: TGTGCCAGCAGTTACTCCGGGACAGGGGGCAAGAGGACTGAAGCTTTCTTT.

This clonotype has just a few counts. The rearrangement links TRBV12-3 or TRBV12-4 to TRBJ2-5; 15 nucleotides match TRBD2. With V trimmed by 5 bases and J by 7 bases, 5 bases remained unmatched. The length of the CDR3 is 15 residues. CDR3 amino acids: CASSRTSGGAVTQYF. CDR3 bases: TGTGCCAGCAGTAGGACTAGCGGGGGGGCCGTGACCCAGTACTTC.

This clonotype has only a few counts. This chain uses TRBV5-5 with TRBJ2-7; the match to TRBD1 covers 9 bases. The germline gives CDR1 SGHKS, CDR2 YYEKEE (reference sequence). The CDR3 spans 14 residues. V lost 7 bases to trimming and J lost 3 bases; unmatched junction nucleotides: 8. The CDR3 region has the DNA TGTGCCAGCGCTCCCCCGGGACAGGGCTACGAGCAGTACTTC. Translated, it gives CASAPPGQGYEQYF.

CDR3 in amino acids: CASSPNLGGGELFF. The DNA of the CDR3 is TGTGCCAGCAGCCCGAACCTGGGAGGCGGGGAGCTGTTTTTT. This rearrangement joins TRBV14 to TRBJ2-2; a possible D gene is TRBD2 (6 bases). Germline-derived CDR1 and CDR2 are SGHDN and FVKESK. This CDR3 spans 14 amino acids. V lost 4 bases to trimming and J lost 7 bases, with 13 bases between them.

This chain uses TRBV20-1 with TRBJ2-5, with 10 positions matching TRBD2. The tail of the sequence fits TRBJ2-1 better, so the J call may be wrong. CDR1 is DFQATT and CDR2 is SNEGSKA in the germline V gene (reference sequence). This CDR3 spans 15 amino acids. The CDR3 DNA reads as TGCAGTGCTAGGGATCTAGCGGGAGTTGTCAATGAGCAGTTCTTC. Protein sequence: CSARDLAGVVNEQFF.

V and J are TRBV27 and TRBJ2-4; D perhaps matches TRBD1 (6 bases). The CDR3 has 17 amino acids. The V end lost 4 bases, the J end lost 0 bases, and 16 bases lay between the germline ends. The germline V gene encodes CDR1 MNHEY and CDR2 SMNVEV (reference sequence). The CDR3 spells CASSSGQILLAKNIQYF. CDR3 nucleotide sequence: TGTGCCAGCAGTTCCGGACAGATCCTCCTAGCCAAAAACATTCAGTACTTC.

In this sample, this clonotype turned up a few times. J is TRBJ2-7 and V is TRBV5-1, with 7 bases fitting TRBD2. This CDR3 is 12 amino acids long. With V trimmed by 1 base and J by 7 bases, 2 bases remained unmatched. Germline loops: CDR1 SGHRS, CDR2 YFSETQ. The CDR3 spells CASSLQAGEQYF. In DNA form, the CDR3 reads TGCGCCAGCAGCTTGCAAGCGGGAGAGCAGTACTTC.

This sequence joins TRBV20-1 and TRBJ1-2; D gene unclear. The CDR3 runs to 13 residues. Germline CDR1 reads DFQATT; CDR2 reads SNEGSKA (reference sequence). V gave up 7 bases and J gave up 0 bases, with 12 bases separating them. This CDR3 reads CSVPEETNYGYTF. In DNA form, the CDR3 reads TGCAGTGTTCCTGAGGAGACTAACTATGGCTACACCTTC.

The rearrangement joins TRBV28 to TRBJ1-1; D gene uncertain. In germline, CDR1 is MDHEN, CDR2 SYDVKM. The CDR3 has 13 amino acids. V gave up 6 bases and J gave up 2 bases, with 10 bases separating them. In DNA, the CDR3 is TGTGCCAGCAGATTCAACAGAAACACTGAAGCTTTCTTT. Translating it yields CASRFNRNTEAFF.

The chain has TRBV4-1 and TRBJ1-1; TRBD1 matches 7 bases. The CDR3 sequence is 15 residues long. The V gene's germline CDR1 is MGHRA and CDR2 YSYEKL. V lost 3 bases and J lost 2; bases outside the gene matches: 6. The CDR3 loop reads CASSHSTGLNTEAFF. CDR3 nucleotides: TGCGCCAGCAGCCATTCGACAGGGCTAAACACTGAAGCTTTCTTT.

V is TRBV12-3 or TRBV12-4 and J is TRBJ1-2; no clear D gene. CDR3 length: 15 amino acids. V gave up 0 bases and J gave up 7 bases, with 15 bases separating them. The CDR3 DNA follows: TGTGCCAGCAGTTTAGCTAGTCAAGGGCCTCGTGGCTACACCTTC. Its translation is CASSLASQGPRGYTF.

The sample holds a few counts of this clonotype. The genes are TRBV28 and TRBJ2-7; 10 nucleotides line up with TRBD2. Germline V gives CDR1 MDHEN, CDR2 SYDVKM. The junction had 13 bases not matched to a gene; V was cut back by 8 bases and J by 6 bases. The CDR3 is 15 amino acids. In DNA, the CDR3 is TGTGCCAGCGCTACCCAAGCGGGAGGGCCGGTCGAGCAGTACTTC. Its translation: CASATQAGGPVEQYF.

The chain combines TRBV6-2 or TRBV6-3 with TRBJ2-5; D ambiguous. There are 14 residues in the CDR3. The V gene's germline CDR1 is MNHEY and CDR2 SVGEGT. V was shortened by 0 bases and J by 5 bases, with 10 bases between the two germline ends. CDR3 in amino acids: CASSYSSQAETQYF. Written as DNA, the CDR3 is TGTGCCAGCAGTTACTCGAGCCAGGCGGAGACCCAGTACTTC.

This chain uses TRBV7-9 with TRBJ2-5, with TRBD1 matching 7 bases. Judging by the DNA end, TRBJ2-7 fits better; the J call may be wrong. Germline values: CDR1 SEHNR, CDR2 FQNEAQ (reference sequence). The CDR3 is made up of 15 amino acids. The DNA of the CDR3 is TGTGCCAGCAGCTTTGGCGTGACAGGGTTCTACGAGCAGTACTTC. Encoded protein: CASSFGVTGFYEQYF.

This clonotype occurred once. The chain joins TRBV20-1 to TRBJ2-5, with D perhaps TRBD2 (6 bases). The J call may be faulty, since TRBJ2-7 better matches the DNA end. The CDR3 runs 14 residues. Germline lookup yields CDR1 DFQATT and CDR2 SNEGSKA (reference sequence). The DNA of the CDR3 is TGCAGTGCTAGTGTCGGGGGAGGTTCCTACGAGCAGTACTTC. Its protein is CSASVGGGSYEQYF.

This clonotype has just a few counts. V gene TRBV7-9 combines with J gene TRBJ2-7, with 10 bases that match TRBD2. Germline lookup yields CDR1 SEHNR and CDR2 FQNEAQ (reference sequence). CDR3 length equals 15 residues. After removal of 7 bases from V and 6 bases from J, the junction contained 12 bases not matched to a gene. CDR3 loop: CASTGAGTSVREQYF. CDR3 nucleotide sequence: TGTGCCAGCACCGGGGCCGGGACTAGCGTACGCGAGCAGTACTTC.

The chain combines TRBV6-6 with TRBJ2-3; perhaps TRBD2 as D (5 bases). CDR3 size: 16 residues. V lost 5 bases and J 0 bases, leaving 15 bases between the germline ends. Germline CDR1 reads MNHNY; CDR2 reads SVGAGI (reference sequence). The CDR3 reads CASSAPGISSTDTQYF. The CDR3 bases are TGTGCCAGCAGTGCCCCGGGGATATCTAGCACAGATACGCAGTATTTT.

This clonotype came up a few times. The chain employs TRBV5-1 and TRBJ2-2, with D perhaps TRBD1 (6 bases). Trimming took off 4 bases at V and 4 bases at J, with 14 bases between the two ends. The CDR3 is made up of 15 amino acids. The V gene's germline CDR1 is SGHRS and CDR2 YFSETQ. CDR3 in DNA: TGCGCCAGCAGCCCTAGGACAGACAGCACCGGGGAGCTGTTTTTT. It is translated as CASSPRTDSTGELFF.

The chain carries TRBV2 and TRBJ1-6; D is possibly TRBD1 (5 bases). Trimming removed 8 bases from V and 5 bases from J, with 19 bases in between. This CDR3 is built from 16 residues. CDR1 SNHLY and CDR2 FYNNEI come from the germline V gene. The CDR3 here is CASRRGLGRDNSPLHF. The CDR3, as DNA: TGTGCCAGCCGGAGGGGCTTGGGAAGGGATAATTCACCCCTCCACTTT.

The rearrangement uses TRBV19 and TRBJ1-6; D is undetermined. This CDR3 contains 14 residues. Trimming took 7 bases from V and 7 from J, leaving 14 bases between them. CDR1 is LNHDA and CDR2 is SQIVND in the germline V gene (reference sequence). The CDR3 DNA follows: TGTGCCAGTACCTTCGACGTGGGGAATTCACCCCTCCACTTT. This encodes CASTFDVGNSPLHF.

The chain combines TRBV10-3 with TRBJ2-7; 7 bases align to TRBD2. Matching the DNA end better, TRBJ2-5 makes the J call doubtful. Germline values: CDR1 ENHRY, CDR2 SYGVKD. The CDR3 has 17 residues. In DNA, the CDR3 is TGTGCCATCAGTGGCGACAGTACAGCGGGGTCCCAAGAGACCCAGTACTTC. It codes for CAISGDSTAGSQETQYF.

With regard to this clonotype: One end of the junction is discordant with germline, which a read error may explain. The chain combines TRBV5-1 with TRBJ2-5; 8 bases fit TRBD2. From germline, CDR1 is SGHRS and CDR2 YFSETQ. CDR3 length: 14 amino acids. The CDR3 nucleotides read TGCGCCAGCAACTTGGGACTAGTGCAAGAGACCCAGTACTTC. Encoded protein: CASNLGLVQETQYF.

For this clonotype: Its ends do not fully match the called genes, so a read error is possible. CDR3 sequence reads: CASSQDRGGSFNAQFF. The CDR3 DNA is TGCGCCAGCAGCCAAGATAGAGGGGGGAGCTTCAATGCGCAGTTCTTC. The chain carries TRBV4-3 and TRBJ2-1; either TRBD1 or TRBD2 may supply D (6 bases each). Germline lookup yields CDR1 LGHNA and CDR2 YSLEER. The CDR3 has 16 residues.

V and J are TRBV7-2 and TRBJ2-5; 8 bases are a match to TRBD2. This CDR3 region has 16 residues. The V segment lost 7 bases and the J segment 4 bases; nucleotides outside the gene matches: 14. CDR1 SGHTA and CDR2 FQGNSA come from the germline V gene. CDR3 sequence: CASKRGDGGARETQYF. In DNA form, the CDR3 reads TGTGCCAGCAAAAGGGGTGACGGGGGGGCACGAGAGACCCAGTACTTC. Drawing the rest from reference TRBV7-2 and TRBJ2-5, the complete variable domain is GAGVSQSPSNKVTEKGKDVELRCDPISGHTALYWYRQSLGQGLEFLIYFQGNSAPDKSGLPSDRFSAERTGGSVSTLTIQRTQQEDSAVYLCASKRGDGGARETQYFGPGTRLLVL.